These 5 T cell receptor beta chains came from one sample sequenced in a study of cytomegalovirus exposure and HLA in healthy donors. The PCR had 60 Vbeta and 13 Jbeta primers. Clones were sequenced by immunoSEQ multiplex PCR, and TCRdb holds only the in-frame ones, with some missing. The profile shows under 200,000 clones, approximately 81% of them singletons. The sequenced material came from PBMCs. Source of these receptors: a woman between 45 and 65 years old in good health and CMV-seronegative.

V is TRBV4-3 and J is TRBJ2-2; 11 nucleotides line up with TRBD1. V dropped 0 bases and J dropped 5; count of bases not matched to a gene: 5. This CDR3 has 17 amino acids. CDR1 LGHNA and CDR2 YSLEER come from the germline V gene. The CDR3 nucleotides read TGCGCCAGCAGCCAAGAGGACAGGGGGCGCAGTACCGGGGAGCTGTTTTTT. It translates to CASSQEDRGRSTGELFF.

The gene calls are TRBV7-2 and TRBJ1-5; 8 nucleotides match TRBD1. The CDR3 runs 14 residues. Trimming at V came to 5 bases and at J to 4 bases, leaving 4 bases not matched to a gene. The germline CDR1 and CDR2 sequences are SGHTA and FQGNSA. The CDR3 spells CASSNGQGNQPQHF. The CDR3, as DNA: TGTGCCAGCAGCAACGGACAGGGAAATCAGCCCCAGCATTTT.

This clone was detected only once. The chain uses TRBV1 and TRBJ2-5; the D call of TRBD2 is as the table states it, not checked on the DNA. TRBV1 is described as a pseudogene. The CDR3 spans 12 residues. CDR3 sequence (DNA): TGCACCAGCAGCCCTAGAATGGGGACCCAGTACTTC. It yields the protein CTSSPRMGTQYF.

The DNA of the CDR3 is TGTGCCAGCAGTCCCCGTCTTTTAGCCCAGCATTTT. As protein: CASSPRLLAQHF. The rearrangement uses TRBV28 and TRBJ1-5; D gene unclear. CDR3 length: 12 residues. The V gene's germline CDR1 is MDHEN and CDR2 SYDVKM. Trimming cost V 5 bases and J 11 bases, with 13 bases left between them.

The chain uses TRBV6-5 and TRBJ1-2, with no clear D. Germline assignment: CDR1 MNHEY and CDR2 SVGAGI. The CDR3 runs 12 residues. Trimming took 5 bases from V and 2 from J, leaving 6 bases between them. This CDR3 is CASSHKNYGYTF. CDR3 nucleotide sequence: TGTGCCAGCAGTCACAAAAACTATGGCTACACCTTC.